The table lists the clone carrying this TCR beta chain with a few counts. Deletions cut 2 bases from V and 0 bases from J, with 11 bases between. This CDR3 is 16 amino acids long. Germline V gene data show CDR1 as MGHRA and CDR2 as YSYEKL. The entry originates in a study of cytomegalovirus exposure and HLA in healthy donors. Amplification used 60 Vbeta primers and 13 Jbeta primers. Using immunoSEQ multiplex PCR, the repertoire was profiled, and TCRdb retains in-frame clones only, with some absent. The sample comprises approximately 120,000 clones, 80% of which are singletons, and 0.95% to 1.5% rests with the top ten.

This rearrangement joins TRBV4-1 to TRBJ2-1, with a possible D match to TRBD2 (6 bases). The sample consisted of PBMCs. This clonotype was sampled from a female donor in good health and CMV-seronegative. CDR3 protein: CASSQSSGSSYNEQFF. The CDR3 DNA reads as TGCGCCAGCAGCCAATCTTCCGGGAGCTCCTACAATGAGCAGTTCTTC.